These 25 T cell receptor beta chains originate from one sample sequenced in a study of T cells in Graves' hyperthyroidism and ophthalmopathy. What was amplified from RNA transcripts were TCR beta CDR3 regions. Primed by the HTBI set, a first-round RT-PCR was run on the TCR CDR3. TCRdb ran MiXCR on the multiplex PCR reads and lists one entry per CDR3 protein. Among 130,000 to 150,000 distinct CDR3 sequences listed, less than 25% were seen once. What was sequenced was blood. The receptors stem from a woman aged 45 to 65 with Graves' hyperthyroidism that later progressed to Graves' ophthalmopathy.

The J gene is TRBJ2-2, the V gene TRBV28; 9 nucleotides align to TRBD1. Losses at the gene ends were 6 bases for V and 2 bases for J; bases not matched to a gene: 10. Germline V gene data show CDR1 as MDHEN and CDR2 as SYDVKM. There are 17 residues in the CDR3. CDR3 DNA: TGTGCCAGCAGACCTGTTCGGGGACAGGGTAACACCGGGGAGCTGTTTTTT. Translation: CASRPVRGQGNTGELFF.

This clonotype was seen only a few times. This chain links TRBV5-6 with TRBJ2-2; possibly TRBD1 for D (6 bases). Per the germline V gene, CDR1 is SGHDT and CDR2 is YYEEEE. Trimming removed 4 bases at V and 4 bases at J, with 11 bases between. The length of the CDR3 is 14 residues. CDR3: CASSRQAATGELFF. CDR3 DNA sequence: TGTGCCAGCAGCCGACAGGCGGCCACCGGGGAGCTGTTTTTT.

Only a few counts were recorded for this clonotype. CDR3 sequence: CASSPVYRGYNEQFF. Here the CDR3 DNA reads TGTGCCAGCTCACCAGTTTACAGGGGGTACAATGAGCAGTTCTTC. This chain uses TRBV18 with TRBJ2-1, with 8 bases matching TRBD1. This CDR3 comprises 15 residues. Germline V lookup: CDR1 KGHSH, CDR2 LQKENI. V lost 2 bases, J lost 4 bases, and 4 bases stayed unmatched.

The sample holds many counts of this clonotype. The rearrangement uses TRBV11-1 and TRBJ2-5; TRBD2 matches 7 bases. With 6 bases clipped from V and 5 bases from J, the junction kept 12 bases outside the gene matches. Germline V gene sequence: CDR1 SGHAT, CDR2 FQDESV (reference sequence). The CDR3 contains 15 residues. CDR3: CASSVGPRERETQYF. DNA of the CDR3: TGTGCCAGCAGTGTCGGGCCGCGGGAGCGGGAGACCCAGTACTTC.

In this sample, this clonotype turned up a few times. The rearrangement uses TRBV6-1 and TRBJ2-7, with 9 bases identical to TRBD2. In germline, CDR1 is MNHNS, CDR2 SASEGT. V was clipped by 7 bases and J by 3 bases; unmatched bases: 10. This CDR3 is 15 amino acids long. In DNA form, the CDR3 reads TGTGCCAGCACTAAACGAGCGGGGGGATTCTACGAGCAGTACTTC. Its translation is CASTKRAGGFYEQYF.

This clonotype was picked up many times. The chain combines TRBV11-1 with TRBJ2-1, with D perhaps TRBD2 (7 bases). The CDR3 spans 15 residues. Germline values: CDR1 SGHAT, CDR2 FQDESV (reference sequence). V dropped 5 bases and J dropped 5 bases, with 16 bases sitting between them. The CDR3 nucleotides read TGTGCCAGCAGCAGGGGGAGGGGCGCGGACAATGAGCAGTTCTTC. As protein: CASSRGRGADNEQFF.

This clonotype appeared a few times. This chain connects TRBV11-2 to TRBJ1-2; 7 nucleotides align to TRBD1. With 5 bases clipped from V and 2 bases from J, the junction kept 2 bases outside the gene matches. The length of the CDR3 is 13 residues. Germline V gene lookup returns CDR1 SGHAT and CDR2 FQNNGV. As DNA, the CDR3 is TGTGCCAGCAGCATGGGACAGAACTATGGCTACACCTTC. It yields the protein CASSMGQNYGYTF.

The chain has TRBV7-2 and TRBJ2-3, with D unresolved. Deletions cut 2 bases from V and 0 bases from J, with 9 bases between. CDR3 size: 15 residues. The germline V gene encodes CDR1 SGHTA and CDR2 FQGNSA. CDR3 region: CASSLLRGSTDTQYF. In DNA, the CDR3 is TGTGCCAGCAGCTTATTGCGCGGAAGCACAGATACGCAGTATTTT.

This clonotype came up many times. This sequence joins TRBV28 and TRBJ2-7; 8 bases agree with TRBD1. Germline loops: CDR1 MDHEN, CDR2 SYDVKM. Trimming took 7 bases from V and 7 from J; bases not matched to a gene: 9. The CDR3 spans 13 residues. The CDR3 loop reads CASNWRQGWEQYF. The CDR3 coding sequence is TGTGCCAGCAACTGGAGACAGGGGTGGGAGCAGTACTTC.

This clonotype was detected many times. The chain combines TRBV12-3 or TRBV12-4 with TRBJ1-5, with no clear D. V was clipped by 8 bases and J by 11 bases, with 10 bases between them. The CDR3 runs 10 residues. CDR3 loop: CASLTGTQHF. The CDR3 DNA reads TGTGCCAGCCTAACCGGGACCCAGCATTTT.

The chain has TRBV11-2 and TRBJ1-2, with D unclear. The CDR3 extends over 13 amino acids. V lost 5 bases, J lost 3 bases, and 10 bases lay in between. Looked up from germline, CDR1 is SGHAT and CDR2 is FQNNGV. CDR3 nucleotides: TGTGCCAGCAGCCATTTCTCTGACTATGGCTACACCTTC. This encodes CASSHFSDYGYTF. The full variable domain, its missing parts supplied by reference TRBV11-2 and TRBJ1-2, is EAGVAQSPRYKIIEKRQSVAFWCNPISGHATLYWYQQILGQGPKLLIQFQNNGVVDDSQLPKDRFSAERLKGVDSTLKIQPAKLEDSAVYLCASSHFSDYGYTFGSGTRLTVV.

The chain carries TRBV12-3 or TRBV12-4 and TRBJ1-5, with 8 bases fitting TRBD1. Trimming took 6 bases from V and 3 from J; bases not matched to a gene: 13. CDR3 length: 17 residues. The CDR3 loop is CASSRGGSTGVNQPQHF. The DNA of the CDR3 is TGTGCCAGCAGCCGGGGGGGATCGACAGGGGTCAATCAGCCCCAGCATTTT.

The rearrangement joins TRBV5-1 to TRBJ2-5, with TRBD2 matching over 8 bases. V trimming: 5 bases; J trimming: 3 bases; junction bases outside the gene matches: 9. Germline V gene sequence: CDR1 SGHRS, CDR2 YFSETQ. The CDR3 covers 15 residues. CDR3 in DNA: TGCGCCAGCAGTTTCCGGGGGGGTCGGGAAGAGACCCAGTACTTC. It codes for CASSFRGGREETQYF.

Many counts were recorded for this clonotype. The rearrangement uses TRBV19 and TRBJ2-2; no clear D gene. There are 14 residues in the CDR3. CDR1 is LNHDA and CDR2 is SQIVND in the germline V gene (reference sequence). Deletions cut 8 bases from V and 4 bases from J, with 14 bases between. The DNA for the CDR3 is TGTGCCAGTTGGCACCACGCGGCCACCGGGGAGCTGTTTTTT. It encodes CASWHHAATGELFF.

This chain's CDR3 is CSARGAEANQPQHF. The CDR3 bases are TGCAGTGCTAGAGGGGCGGAGGCAAATCAGCCCCAGCATTTT. The genes are TRBV20-1 and TRBJ1-5; D ambiguous. CDR1 and CDR2 from the germline V gene are DFQATT and SNEGSKA (reference sequence). The V end was cut by 1 base, the J end by 4 bases, with 11 bases between. The CDR3 has 14 residues.

The chain employs TRBV12-3 or TRBV12-4 and TRBJ1-6, with a tentative D call TRBD1 (5 bases). Trimming stripped 3 bases from V and 13 bases from J, with 10 bases between. CDR3 length: 12 amino acids. This CDR3 is CASSLGVGPLHF. The CDR3 region has the DNA TGTGCCAGCAGTTTGGGGGTCGGGCCCCTCCACTTT.

There are a few counts of this clonotype. The chain couples TRBV28 to TRBJ1-1, with 10 bases identical to TRBD1. CDR1 is MDHEN, CDR2 SYDVKM, per germline. After removal of 6 bases from V and 6 bases from J, the junction contained 16 bases not matched to a gene. CDR3 length: 17 residues. The DNA for the CDR3 is TGTGCCAGCAGCCACCTCGGACAGGGGGTAAGAGACTCTGAAGCTTTCTTT. It specifies CASSHLGQGVRDSEAFF.

This clonotype has just a few counts. The chain uses TRBV18 and TRBJ1-2; 8 nucleotides agree with TRBD1. Germline loops: CDR1 KGHSH, CDR2 LQKENI. Unmatched junction bases numbered 9, after V lost 3 bases and J lost 6 bases. The CDR3 covers 15 residues. The CDR3 DNA follows: TGTGCCAGCTCACCTCGACAGGGGTATAAAGATGGCTACACCTTC. Translated, it gives CASSPRQGYKDGYTF.

This clonotype has ten or more counts. The chain combines TRBV30 with TRBJ1-5; TRBD1 might be the D (6 bases). Germline CDR1 and CDR2: GTSNPN and SVGIG (reference sequence). V was cut by 0 bases and J by 7 bases, with 16 bases left in between. The CDR3 is 15 residues long. The chain's CDR3 is CAWSVLGRGRQPQHF. The CDR3 nucleotides are TGTGCCTGGAGTGTGCTCGGCAGGGGTAGGCAGCCCCAGCATTTT.

About this clonotype: No conserved phenylalanine or tryptophan ends this CDR3, so it is likely a read error. The chain links TRBV5-6 to TRBJ1-2; D is possibly TRBD1 (5 bases). The V gene lost 4 bases and the J gene lost 2 bases, with 15 bases spanning the gap. Germline CDR1 is SGHDT and CDR2 is YYEEEE. This CDR3 is built from 15 residues. The CDR3 reads CASSPVQGTNYGYTL. DNA of the CDR3: TGTGCCAGCAGCCCTGTACAAGGGACGAACTATGGCTACACCCTC.

Many counts were recorded for this clonotype. The V call is TRBV5-5, the J call TRBJ2-3; D not certain. Per the germline V gene, CDR1 is SGHKS and CDR2 is YYEKEE (reference sequence). This CDR3 is built from 14 residues. Trimming pared 2 bases from V and 4 bases from J, leaving 11 bases between. The CDR3 DNA reads TGTGCCAGCAGCTTCCCCAAGGTAGCAGATACGCAGTATTTT. It encodes CASSFPKVADTQYF.

This clonotype was counted ten times or more. The J gene is TRBJ2-5, the V gene TRBV7-9; no reliable D call. The CDR3 contains 11 residues. The V gene lost 5 bases and the J gene lost 8 bases, with 9 bases spanning the gap. Germline CDR1 is SEHNR and CDR2 is FQNEAQ (reference sequence). CDR3 bases: TGTGCCAGCAGCCCACCCGGAACCCAGTACTTC. Its translation is CASSPPGTQYF.

This clonotype was counted many times. V is TRBV12-3 or TRBV12-4 and J is TRBJ1-5, with 8 bases aligning to TRBD1. J lost 5 bases, V lost 9 bases, and 6 bases had no gene match. The CDR3 contains 13 residues. The CDR3 DNA follows: TGTGCCAGTAACGGACAGGGCCATCAGCCCCAGCATTTT. Translating gives CASNGQGHQPQHF.

In its sample, this clonotype was seen many times. The CDR3 DNA follows: TGTGCCAGCCAAATATCAGGCGGCGAGCAGTACTTC. Residues: CASQISGGEQYF. This sequence joins TRBV27 and TRBJ2-7, with D uncertain. This CDR3 comprises 12 residues. Trimming removed 8 bases from V and 6 bases from J, with 14 bases in between. CDR1 is MNHEY, CDR2 SMNVEV, per germline (reference sequence).

The chain uses TRBV6-2 or TRBV6-3 and TRBJ1-5, with 7 bases matching TRBD1. The trim removed 7 bases at V and 5 bases at J, leaving 11 bases unmatched. Germline CDR1 MNHEY, CDR2 SVGEGT. The CDR3 is 15 amino acids. CDR3 in amino acids: CASTTQQGTYQPQHF. CDR3 bases: TGTGCCAGCACCACACAACAGGGGACCTATCAGCCCCAGCATTTT.